This section outlines one TCR beta chain sequence together with its context. Its antigen is not known. This entry belongs to a study of cytomegalovirus exposure and HLA in healthy donors. CDR3 length: 16 amino acids. V lost 0 bases and J 0 bases, leaving 10 bases between the germline ends. The V gene's germline CDR1 is SGHTA and CDR2 FQGNSA. The PCR was carried out with 60 Vbeta primers and 13 Jbeta primers. Only in-frame clones appear in the TCRdb table, and some are missing; sequencing was by immunoSEQ multiplex PCR. In the table there are over 100,000 clones, over 60% of which are singletons. Points from the study as a whole: Another analysis was done later, and it associated 16,951 TCR beta sequences with HLA alleles at 0.05 false discovery rate. The investigators catalogued 150 to 200 TCR beta chains as cytomegalovirus-associated.

This receptor was identified in a woman in her 30s in good health and CMV-seropositive. Material for sequencing was PBMCs. The chain has TRBV7-2 and TRBJ2-3, with TRBD2 as a possible D gene (7 bases). The CDR3 loop reads CASSLAAGASTDTQYF. The DNA of the CDR3 is TGTGCCAGCAGCTTAGCGGCGGGGGCAAGCACAGATACGCAGTATTTT.